Here is one T cell receptor beta chain with its context. The data stem from a study of regulatory T cells in long-lasting Graves disease. TCR beta libraries were built with iRepertoire HTBI primers and Arm-PCR of CDR3 regions. TCRdb redid the calling of the multiplex PCR reads with MiXCR, one entry per CDR3 protein. The repertoire holds 680,000 or so distinct CDR3 sequences, with around 15% as singletons. Time point indicated: newly diagnosed GD, antithyroid drugs for less than 3 months. Researchers made the TCR library from RNA that was extracted from PBMCs. Criteria from the American Thyroid Association guidelines were applied to diagnose Graves' disease. The authors drew 8.5 to 9.5 milliliters of peripheral blood into EDTA tubes. This CDR3 has 19 amino acids. The V and J ends lost 1 base and 7 bases, in that order; junction bases with no gene match: 20. In addition, the sample was reused for a study of T cells in Graves' hyperthyroidism and ophthalmopathy. That work adds: The HTBI primer set was used in a first-round RT-PCR of the TCR CDR3. The blood repertoire included most of the expanded thyroid clonotypes above 0.001.

The TCR comes from a woman in her 30s with Graves disease. The chain recombines TRBV12-3 or TRBV12-4 with TRBJ2-7, with TRBD2 identical over 9 bases. Sequenced here: peripheral blood mononuclear cells (PBMCs), sampled at new diagnosis, from a patient treated with antithyroid drugs. In nucleotides, the CDR3 is TGTGCCAGCAGTTTAGGTAGGGGGGCTAGCGGGGCCCCCAGGGGGGAGCAGTACTTC. This gives the protein CASSLGRGASGAPRGEQYF.